This T cell receptor (beta chain) was sequenced in a study of beta chain features in type 1 diabetes. Regarding the study as a whole: TCRB CDR3s from Type 1 diabetes patients were moderately but significantly shorter in all four CD4+ subsets.

The V and J ends lost 1 base and 3 bases, in that order; junction bases with no gene match: 5. The CDR3 is 16 residues long. Germline V gene data show CDR1 as SQVTM and CDR2 as ANQGSEA. This clone was recorded a few times. Its antigen is not identified. Expressed TCRB transcripts got sequenced, as all isolated RNA was reverse transcribed. Sequencing was performed with immunoSEQ multiplex PCR; in TCRdb, only in-frame clones are kept and a portion is missing. Of 250,000 to 300,000 clones listed, roughly 25% are singletons. The sample comprised naive CD4+ T cells from blood. The gene calls are TRBV29-1 and TRBJ2-2; 10 positions match TRBD1. The source is a young woman with type 1 diabetes. CDR3 sequence (DNA): TGCAGCGTTGAAGGAAGGACAGGGGGAGACACCGGGGAGCTGTTTTTT. Amino acids: CSVEGRTGGDTGELFF.